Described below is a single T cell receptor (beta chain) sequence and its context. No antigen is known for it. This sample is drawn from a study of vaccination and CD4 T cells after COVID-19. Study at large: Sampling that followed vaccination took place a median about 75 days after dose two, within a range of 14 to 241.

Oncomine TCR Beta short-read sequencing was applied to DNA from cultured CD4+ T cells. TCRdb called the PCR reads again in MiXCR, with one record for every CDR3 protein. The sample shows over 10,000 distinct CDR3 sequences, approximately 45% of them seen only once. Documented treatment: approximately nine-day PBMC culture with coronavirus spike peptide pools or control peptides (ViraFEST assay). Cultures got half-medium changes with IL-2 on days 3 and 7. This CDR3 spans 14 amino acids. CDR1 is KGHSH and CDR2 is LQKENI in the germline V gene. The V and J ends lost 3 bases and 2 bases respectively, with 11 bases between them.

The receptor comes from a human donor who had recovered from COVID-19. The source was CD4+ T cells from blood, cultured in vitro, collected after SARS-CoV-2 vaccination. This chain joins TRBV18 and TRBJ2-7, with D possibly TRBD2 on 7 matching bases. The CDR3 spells CASSPGGRPYEQYF. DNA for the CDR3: TGTGCCAGCTCACCCGGGGGGCGACCCTACGAGCAGTACTTC.